Following are 20 T cell receptor beta chains from one sample sequenced in a study of cytomegalovirus exposure and HLA in healthy donors. With 60 Vbeta and 13 Jbeta primers, the PCR was carried out. Assay used: immunoSEQ multiplex PCR; TCRdb lists only in-frame clones, some missing. The data contain some 100,000 clones, around three quarters of them seen just once; the ten biggest clones take up around 4%. The sample consisted of PBMCs. These receptors were collected from a female donor in good health and CMV-seropositive.

As for this clone: An end of the junction does not agree with germline; a read error may underlie this. The chain links TRBV10-2 to TRBJ1-3, with 8 nucleotides matching TRBD1. The germline gives CDR1 WSHSY, CDR2 SAAADI. This CDR3 is built from 14 residues. The chain's CDR3 is CASNPGGLGDTIYF. Here the CDR3 DNA reads TGCGCCAGCAACCCAGGGGGCCTTGGAGACACCATATATTTT.

The V call is TRBV7-2, the J call TRBJ2-3; maybe TRBD2 (5 bases). This CDR3 has 13 residues. Per germline, CDR1 SGHTA and CDR2 FQGNSA. Trimming pared 3 bases from V and 6 bases from J, leaving 10 bases between. The CDR3: CASSLTTGDTQYF. DNA of the CDR3: TGTGCCAGCAGCTTGACTACCGGGGATACGCAGTATTTT. The full variable domain, its missing parts supplied by reference TRBV7-2 and TRBJ2-3, is GAGVSQSPSNKVTEKGKDVELRCDPISGHTALYWYRQSLGQGLEFLIYFQGNSAPDKSGLPSDRFSAERTGGSVSTLTIQRTQQEDSAVYLCASSLTTGDTQYFGPGTRLTVL.

The chain has TRBV10-1 and TRBJ2-5, with TRBD2 as a possible D gene (5 bases). CDR3 length equals 13 residues. Germline CDR1 reads WNHNN; CDR2 reads SYGVQD (reference sequence). V dropped 4 bases and J dropped 5 bases, with 11 bases sitting between them. CDR3 amino acids: CASSVGIMETQYF. CDR3 bases: TGCGCCAGCAGTGTCGGGATTATGGAGACCCAGTACTTC.

This chain connects TRBV6-1 to TRBJ1-3; a possible D gene is TRBD1 (6 bases). Trimming took 5 bases from V and 0 from J, leaving 11 bases between them. CDR3 length: 15 residues. Germline loops: CDR1 MNHNS, CDR2 SASEGT. As DNA, the CDR3 is TGTGCCAGCAGTCGGGACACCGGCTCTGGAAACACCATATATTTT. It yields the protein CASSRDTGSGNTIYF.

The chain combines TRBV18 with TRBJ1-4; tentative D call: TRBD1 (6 bases). The CDR3 has 16 residues. The V gene's germline CDR1 is KGHSH and CDR2 LQKENI. Between the trimmed V and J ends, which lost 2 bases and 0 bases, there was a span of 10 bases. Here the CDR3 reads CASSPATGSTNEKLFF. CDR3 coding DNA: TGTGCCAGCTCACCAGCGACAGGTTCAACTAATGAAAAACTGTTTTTT.

V gene TRBV10-3 combines with J gene TRBJ2-1; D uncertain. The CDR3 is made up of 12 amino acids. Trimming cost V 6 bases and J 6 bases, with 9 bases left between them. CDR1 is ENHRY and CDR2 is SYGVKD in the germline V gene. In DNA, the CDR3 is TGTGCCATCAGCGTAGATGGCAATGAGCAGTTCTTC. Translated, it gives CAISVDGNEQFF.

Comment on this clone: Within the sample, other DNA sequences also encode this same CDR3. The V gene is TRBV7-9, the J gene TRBJ1-4; no firm D call. Germline V CDR1 and CDR2: SEHNR, FQNEAQ (reference sequence). Trimming removed 1 base at V and 7 bases at J, with 10 bases between. The CDR3 runs 14 residues. The CDR3 reads CASSLGAAGEKLFF. CDR3 sequence (DNA): TGTGCCAGCAGCTTAGGGGCTGCGGGTGAAAAACTGTTTTTT.

This clone was detected only a few times. The gene calls are TRBV7-2 and TRBJ2-7, with 11 bases identical to TRBD2. With V trimmed by 4 bases and J by 5 bases, 7 bases remained unmatched. This CDR3 contains 15 residues. Germline V gives CDR1 SGHTA, CDR2 FQGNSA. CDR3 coding DNA: TGTGCCAGCAGCTATAGCGGGGGGGCGAGGGACGAGCAGTACTTC. Amino acid sequence: CASSYSGGARDEQYF.

This clone was seen a handful of times. The J gene is TRBJ2-7, the V gene TRBV11-2; D might be TRBD2 (5 bases). The CDR3 totals 11 residues. Trimming left V 4 bases short and J 6 bases short, with 7 bases between. Germline assignment: CDR1 SGHAT and CDR2 FQNNGV. CDR3 in amino acids: CASSSRGEQYF. The CDR3 nucleotides read TGTGCCAGCAGCTCACGGGGCGAGCAGTACTTC.

This clone was seen only once. The junction departs from germline at one end; a sequencing error may be responsible. CDR3 sequence (DNA): TGTGCCAGCAGCCCTCCTGCGGGAGAAGGTGGGGCCAACGGCCTGACTTTC. Its translation: CASSPPAGEGGANGLTF. The chain recombines TRBV7-2 with TRBJ2-6, with 7 bases lining up with TRBD2. CDR3 length: 17 amino acids. Germline CDR1 reads SGHTA; CDR2 reads FQGNSA.

V is TRBV30 and J is TRBJ2-1; 7 nucleotides line up with TRBD2. With 8 bases clipped from V and 8 bases from J, the junction kept 18 bases outside the gene matches. Germline CDR1 GTSNPN, CDR2 SVGIG (reference sequence). The CDR3 contains 15 residues. CDR3 in amino acids: CAGTGGGGPGYEQFF. CDR3 sequence (DNA): TGTGCCGGAACAGGTGGGGGGGGACCTGGCTATGAGCAGTTCTTC.

V usage is TRBV9 and J usage is TRBJ2-7; the match to TRBD2 covers 7 bases. Trimming took 0 bases from V and 3 from J; bases not matched to a gene: 3. CDR1 is SGDLS, CDR2 YYNGEE, per germline. This CDR3 comprises 14 residues. The CDR3 sequence is CASSVGGEGYEQYF. CDR3 nucleotides: TGTGCCAGCAGCGTAGGAGGGGAGGGCTACGAGCAGTACTTC.

The chain links TRBV5-5 to TRBJ1-1; D is possibly TRBD1 (5 bases). The CDR3 is made up of 18 amino acids. Germline V gives CDR1 SGHKS, CDR2 YYEKEE (reference sequence). The ends were cut back, 3 bases at V and 0 bases at J, with 21 bases in the middle. CDR3 loop: CASSWWGKGRLMNTEAFF. The CDR3 nucleotides are TGTGCCAGCAGCTGGTGGGGTAAGGGGCGGCTAATGAACACTGAAGCTTTCTTT. The complete variable domain, with remaining parts taken from reference TRBV5-5 and TRBJ1-1, reads DAGVTQSPTHLIKTRGQQVTLRCSPISGHKSVSWYQQVLGQGPQFIFQYYEKEERGRGNFPDRFSARQFPNYSSELNVNALLLGDSALYLCASSWWGKGRLMNTEAFFGQGTRLTVV.

The rearrangement joins TRBV6-1 to TRBJ2-3; TRBD2 agrees at 9 bases. J gave up 6 bases and V 7 bases, and 11 bases lay outside the gene matches. This CDR3 region has 15 residues. CDR1 MNHNS and CDR2 SASEGT come from the germline V gene. The CDR3 bases are TGTGCCAGCATTCAATTGGCGGGGGGGCTTGATACGCAGTATTTT. Its protein is CASIQLAGGLDTQYF.

The CDR3, as DNA: TGTGCCAGCACCCCTGGGGGGGAGCAGTTCTTC. The encoded protein is CASTPGGEQFF. This chain uses TRBV7-6 with TRBJ2-1; tentative D call: TRBD2 (6 bases). The CDR3 totals 11 residues. Deletions cut 7 bases from V and 10 bases from J, with 11 bases between. Germline assignment: CDR1 SGHVS and CDR2 FNYEAQ.

This clone was seen a few times. This chain joins TRBV5-6 and TRBJ1-1; D possibly corresponds to TRBD1 (6 bases). With 4 bases removed from V and 2 bases from J, the gap between germline ends came to 24 bases. This CDR3 has 18 amino acids. The germline CDR1 and CDR2 sequences are SGHDT and YYEEEE. In nucleotides, the CDR3 is TGTGCCAGCAGCGCATTGTCCGGGACACAAAGCCTAAACACTGAAGCTTTCTTT. Translation: CASSALSGTQSLNTEAFF.

V is TRBV6-1 and J is TRBJ2-3; 8 bases map to TRBD2. CDR3 size: 15 residues. CDR1 and CDR2 (germline): MNHNS, SASEGT. Germline trimming cut 7 bases from V and 7 bases from J; bases unmatched to any gene: 13. The CDR3 sequence is CASISTSESLYTQYF. Here the CDR3 DNA reads TGTGCCAGCATTTCGACTAGCGAGAGTTTGTATACGCAGTATTTT.

The chain recombines TRBV6-5 with TRBJ2-7; TRBD1 matches 8 bases. With V trimmed by 0 bases and J by 6 bases, 7 bases remained unmatched. CDR3 length equals 15 residues. Germline V gives CDR1 MNHEY, CDR2 SVGAGI. The CDR3: CASSYSDRGGGEQYF. The CDR3 region has the DNA TGTGCCAGCAGTTACTCTGACAGGGGTGGAGGCGAGCAGTACTTC.

The V gene is TRBV7-9, the J gene TRBJ2-5, with TRBD1 matching over 7 bases. J lost 2 bases, V lost 6 bases, and 6 bases had no gene match. The CDR3 is made up of 14 amino acids. In germline, CDR1 is SEHNR, CDR2 FQNEAQ (reference sequence). The CDR3 loop is CASSSRQGQETQYF. CDR3 coding DNA: TGTGCCAGCAGTTCCCGACAGGGTCAAGAGACCCAGTACTTC.

This clone was recorded only once. The rearrangement uses TRBV5-4 and TRBJ2-1; tentative D call: TRBD1 (6 bases). Germline CDR1 and CDR2: SGHNT and YYREEE (reference sequence). This CDR3 contains 18 residues. Trimming removed 4 bases from V and 0 bases from J, with 20 bases in between. Written as DNA, the CDR3 is TGTGCCAGCAGCAGGGCAGGCCTAAGGGGGAACTCCTACAATGAGCAGTTCTTC. It translates to CASSRAGLRGNSYNEQFF.